The entry below describes one T cell receptor beta chain. Its cognate antigen is unknown. This record belongs to a study of shared clonotypes between healthy human individuals. Study-level background: In total, the donors were a couple of women and a few men aged 18 to 49.

Study-wide points: Generation of non-shared clonotypes was less probable than generation of clonotypes shared by all four donors. The study drew on few donors, limiting represented genetic and exposure-history diversity.

Only in-frame clones appear in the TCRdb table, and some are missing; sequencing was by immunoSEQ multiplex PCR. Of 1,500,000 or so clones in the sample, roughly 96% were seen once. The CDR3 runs to 17 residues. With 7 bases removed from V and 0 bases from J, the gap between germline ends came to 21 bases. Germline values: CDR1 LNHDA, CDR2 SQIVND (reference sequence). The chain carries TRBV19 and TRBJ1-1, with a possible D match to TRBD1 (5 bases). This clonotype was obtained from a man aged 30 to 39 in good health. Sequenced input: naive CD4+ T cells sorted from blood. Described subset: CD45RA+ positively selected. Written as DNA, the CDR3 is TGTGCCAGTAAAGATCGGTTTGCGAGGGGAATGAACACTGAAGCTTTCTTT. Translated: CASKDRFARGMNTEAFF.